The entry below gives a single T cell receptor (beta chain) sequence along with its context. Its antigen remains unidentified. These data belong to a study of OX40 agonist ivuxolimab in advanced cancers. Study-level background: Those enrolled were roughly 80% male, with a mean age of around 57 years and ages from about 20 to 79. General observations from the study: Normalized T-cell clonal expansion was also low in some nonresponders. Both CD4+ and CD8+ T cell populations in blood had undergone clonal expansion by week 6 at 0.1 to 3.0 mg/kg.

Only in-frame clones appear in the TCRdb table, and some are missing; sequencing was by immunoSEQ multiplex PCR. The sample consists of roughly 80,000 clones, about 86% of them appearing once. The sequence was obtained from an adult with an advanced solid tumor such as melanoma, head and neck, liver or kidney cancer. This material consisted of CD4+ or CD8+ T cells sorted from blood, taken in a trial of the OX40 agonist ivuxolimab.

This chain's CDR3 is CASSSRQGGGEKLFF. The CDR3 DNA reads as TGTGCCAGCAGCTCCCGACAGGGGGGCGGTGAAAAACTGTTTTTT. This chain uses TRBV7-6 with TRBJ1-4; 9 bases map to TRBD1. The CDR3 loop spans 15 amino acids. Germline lookup yields CDR1 SGHVS and CDR2 FNYEAQ. V trimming: 4 bases; J trimming: 7 bases; junction bases outside the gene matches: 7.